A selection of T cell receptor beta chains follows, all from one sample in a study of response to subunit inactivated influenza vaccine. One entry per CDR3 protein, called by TCRdb with MiXCR from the RT-PCR reads. The sample records about 300,000 distinct CDR3 sequences, approximately 21% being singletons. The starting material was PBMCs from blood, obtained approximately 20 months after vaccination. The receptors were sampled from a man in his fifties or sixties who received an inactivated influenza vaccine. Each CDR3 is given with its conserved first and last residue. The order of the fields is CDR3 length, J gene, clone size, V gene, D gene, CDR3 protein, CDR3 DNA. D genes are given only for firm matches. For some rows the clone size is stated as once, few or many, or as a class when expanded; others skip it.

>16|TRBJ1-1|-|TRBV4-2|TRBD1
CASSQGGGTGPTEAFF
TGTGCCAGCAGCCAAGGCGGGGGGACAGGGCCGACTGAAGCTTTCTTT
>11|TRBJ2-3|few|TRBV7-2|-
CASSSFYTQYF
TGTGCCAGCAGCTCCTTTTATACGCAGTATTTT
>16|TRBJ1-5|-|TRBV6-2/TRBV6-3|TRBD1
CASSPTGARSNQPQHF
TGTGCCAGCAGCCCTACAGGGGCTAGAAGCAATCAGCCCCAGCATTTT
>13|TRBJ1-1|few|TRBV18|TRBD1
CASSRQGLTEAFF
TGTGCCAGCTCGCGACAGGGGTTGACTGAAGCTTTCTTT
>11|TRBJ2-2|-|TRBV20-1|-
CSASRSGELFF
TGCAGTGCTTCTAGGTCCGGGGAGCTGTTTTTT
>13|TRBJ1-2|-|TRBV25-1|TRBD1
CASSMGQAYGYTF
TGTGCCAGCAGCATGGGACAGGCGTATGGCTACACCTTC
>14|TRBJ1-1|few|TRBV25-1|-
CASSETAMNTEAFF
TGTGCCAGCAGTGAAACAGCGATGAACACTGAAGCTTTCTTT
>16|TRBJ1-1|-|TRBV25-1|TRBD1
CASSEAPGQGNTEAFF
TGTGCCAGCAGTGAAGCTCCGGGACAGGGGAACACTGAAGCTTTCTTT
>21|TRBJ2-2|-|TRBV11-2|TRBD2
CASSLESRRLAVLKNTGELFF
TGTGCCAGCAGCTTAGAATCTCGTCGCCTAGCGGTCTTGAAAAACACCGGGGAGCTGTTTTTT
>14|TRBJ2-1|-|TRBV20-1|-
CSAAPSNGYNEQFF
TGCAGTGCTGCCCCTAGCAACGGCTACAATGAGCAGTTCTTC
>14|TRBJ2-3|few|TRBV12-3/TRBV12-4|-
CASSNSFATDTQYF
TGTGCCAGCAGTAACAGTTTTGCCACAGATACGCAGTATTTT
>14|TRBJ1-2|-|TRBV27|-
CASSPRGGNYGYTF
TGTGCCAGCAGTCCGCGCGGCGGTAACTATGGCTACACCTTC
>14|TRBJ1-6|-|TRBV7-2|TRBD1
CASRTDRGSSPLHF
TGTGCCAGCAGGACAGACAGGGGCAGTTCACCCCTCCACTTT
>18|TRBJ2-1|-|TRBV6-1|TRBD1
CASSRDRGIAASYNEQFF
TGTGCCAGCAGCCGGGACAGGGGAATAGCGGCATCCTACAATGAGCAGTTCTTC
>18|TRBJ2-4|few|TRBV20-1|TRBD2
CSAIAGLAGGSQWDIQYF
TGCAGTGCTATCGCGGGACTAGCGGGAGGGTCACAATGGGACATTCAGTACTTC
>17|TRBJ1-1|-|TRBV12-3/TRBV12-4|-
CASSFRGRVLANTEAFF
TGTGCCAGCAGTTTCCGTGGCAGGGTCCTCGCGAACACTGAAGCTTTCTTT
>14|TRBJ2-7|-|TRBV5-1|-
CASSSIDPEDEQYF
TGCGCCAGCAGCTCCATCGACCCCGAGGACGAGCAGTACTTC
>15|TRBJ1-2|once|TRBV7-8|TRBD1
CASSFGTGSFDGYTF
TGTGCCAGCAGCTTTGGGACAGGGAGTTTTGATGGCTACACCTTC
>15|TRBJ1-3|few|TRBV3-1|-
CASSQERNSGNTIYF
TGTGCCAGCAGCCAAGAGAGGAACTCTGGAAACACCATATATTTT
>16|TRBJ1-4|few|TRBV20-1|TRBD1
CSARAWGTATNEKLFF
TGCAGTGCTAGAGCTTGGGGGACAGCAACTAATGAAAAACTGTTTTTT